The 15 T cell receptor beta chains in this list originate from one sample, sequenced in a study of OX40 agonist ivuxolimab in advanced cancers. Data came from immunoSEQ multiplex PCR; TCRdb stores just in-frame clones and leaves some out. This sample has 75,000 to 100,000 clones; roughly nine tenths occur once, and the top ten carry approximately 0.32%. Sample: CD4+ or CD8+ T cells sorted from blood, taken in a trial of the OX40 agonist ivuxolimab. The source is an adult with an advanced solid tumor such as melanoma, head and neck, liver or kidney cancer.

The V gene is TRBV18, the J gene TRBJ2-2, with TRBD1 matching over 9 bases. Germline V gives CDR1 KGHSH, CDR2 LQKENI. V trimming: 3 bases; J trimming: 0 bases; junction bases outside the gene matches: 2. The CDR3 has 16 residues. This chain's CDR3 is CASSPTGGPNTGELFF. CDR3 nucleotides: TGTGCCAGCTCACCGACAGGGGGTCCGAACACCGGGGAGCTGTTTTTT. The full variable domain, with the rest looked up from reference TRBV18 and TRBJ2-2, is NAGVMQNPRHLVRRRGQEARLRCSPMKGHSHVYWYRQLPEEGLKFMVYLQKENIIDESGMPKERFSAEFPKEGPSILRIQQVVRGDSAAYFCASSPTGGPNTGELFFGEGSRLTVL.

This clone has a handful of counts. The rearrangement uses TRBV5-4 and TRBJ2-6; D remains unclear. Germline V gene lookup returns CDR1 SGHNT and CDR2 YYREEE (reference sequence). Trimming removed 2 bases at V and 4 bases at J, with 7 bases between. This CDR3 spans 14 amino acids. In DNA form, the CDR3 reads TGTGCCAGCAGCTTATCCCGGGGGGCCAACGTCCTGACTTTC. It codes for CASSLSRGANVLTF.

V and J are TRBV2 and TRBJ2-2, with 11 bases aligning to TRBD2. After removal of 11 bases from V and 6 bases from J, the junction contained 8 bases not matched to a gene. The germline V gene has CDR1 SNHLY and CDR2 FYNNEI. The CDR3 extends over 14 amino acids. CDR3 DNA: TGTGCCGTCACTAGCGGGGGACTCCCCGGGGAGCTGTTTTTT. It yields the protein CAVTSGGLPGELFF.

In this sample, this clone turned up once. The CDR3 DNA reads as TGTGCCAGCAGCCGCGGGATTAGCGGGAGCGTGGTTTCCTACAATGAGCAGTTCTTC. It encodes CASSRGISGSVVSYNEQFF. The chain combines TRBV5-6 with TRBJ2-1; 9 bases map to TRBD2. The CDR3 extends over 19 amino acids. V gave up 4 bases and J gave up 1 base; unmatched junction bases: 15. In germline, CDR1 is SGHDT, CDR2 YYEEEE.

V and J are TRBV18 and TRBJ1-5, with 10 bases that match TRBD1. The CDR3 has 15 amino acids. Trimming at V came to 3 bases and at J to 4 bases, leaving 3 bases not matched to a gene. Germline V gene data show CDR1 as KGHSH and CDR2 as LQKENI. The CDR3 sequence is CASSPGTGANQPQHF. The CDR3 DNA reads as TGTGCCAGCTCACCCGGGACAGGGGCGAATCAGCCCCAGCATTTT.

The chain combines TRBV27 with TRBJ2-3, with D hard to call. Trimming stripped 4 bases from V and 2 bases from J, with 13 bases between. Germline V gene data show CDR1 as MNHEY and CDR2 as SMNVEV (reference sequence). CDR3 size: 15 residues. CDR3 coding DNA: TGTGCCAGCAGTTCTTCATACATTTTCACAGATACGCAGTATTTT. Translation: CASSSSYIFTDTQYF.

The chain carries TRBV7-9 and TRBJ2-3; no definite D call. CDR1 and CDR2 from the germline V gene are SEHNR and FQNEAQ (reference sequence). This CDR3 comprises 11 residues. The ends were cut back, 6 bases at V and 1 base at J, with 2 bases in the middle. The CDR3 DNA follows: TGTGCCAGCAGTCGCACAGATACGCAGTATTTT. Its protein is CASSRTDTQYF.

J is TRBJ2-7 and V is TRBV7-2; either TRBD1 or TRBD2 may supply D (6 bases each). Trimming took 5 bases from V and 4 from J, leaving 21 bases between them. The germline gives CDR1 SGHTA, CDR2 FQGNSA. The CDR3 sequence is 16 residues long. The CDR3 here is CASSLQQGGTRYEQYF. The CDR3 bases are TGTGCCAGCAGCCTCCAACAGGGCGGGACCCGGTACGAGCAGTACTTC.

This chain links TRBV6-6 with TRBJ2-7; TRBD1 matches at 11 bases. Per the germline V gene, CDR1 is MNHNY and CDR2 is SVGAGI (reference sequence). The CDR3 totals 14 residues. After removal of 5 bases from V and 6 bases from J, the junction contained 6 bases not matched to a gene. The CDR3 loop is CASSADRGPSEQYF. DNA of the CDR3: TGTGCCAGCAGTGCGGACAGGGGGCCTTCCGAGCAGTACTTC.

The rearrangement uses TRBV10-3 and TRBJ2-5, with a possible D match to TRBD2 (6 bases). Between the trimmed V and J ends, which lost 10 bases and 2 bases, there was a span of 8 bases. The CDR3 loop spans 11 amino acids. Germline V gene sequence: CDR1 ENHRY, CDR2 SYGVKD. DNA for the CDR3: TGTGCCAGTGGACTACAAGAGACCCAGTACTTC. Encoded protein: CASGLQETQYF.

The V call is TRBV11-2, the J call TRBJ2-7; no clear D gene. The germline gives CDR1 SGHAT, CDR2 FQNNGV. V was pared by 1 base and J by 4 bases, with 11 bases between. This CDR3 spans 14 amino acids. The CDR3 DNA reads TGTGCCAGCAGCTTAGGAGGCCTGAGGTACGAGCAGTACTTC. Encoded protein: CASSLGGLRYEQYF.

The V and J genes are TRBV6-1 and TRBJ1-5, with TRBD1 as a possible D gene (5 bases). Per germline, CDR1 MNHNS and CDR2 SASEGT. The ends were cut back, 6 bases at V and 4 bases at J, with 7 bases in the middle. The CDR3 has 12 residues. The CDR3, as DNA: TGTGCCAGCAGCCAGGGAAATCAGCCCCAGCATTTT. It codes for CASSQGNQPQHF.

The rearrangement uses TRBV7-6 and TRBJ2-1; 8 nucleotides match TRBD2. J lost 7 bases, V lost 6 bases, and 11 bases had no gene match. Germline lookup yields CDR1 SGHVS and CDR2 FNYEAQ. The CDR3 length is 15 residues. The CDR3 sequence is CASRRLGIAGNEQFF. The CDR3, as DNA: TGTGCCAGCAGACGACTTGGCATAGCGGGAAATGAGCAGTTCTTC.

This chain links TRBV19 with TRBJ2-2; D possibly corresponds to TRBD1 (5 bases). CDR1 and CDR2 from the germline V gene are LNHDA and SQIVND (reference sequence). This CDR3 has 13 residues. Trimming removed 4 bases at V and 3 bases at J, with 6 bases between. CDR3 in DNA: TGTGCCAGTAGTAGGGGCTACACCGGGGAGCTGTTTTTT. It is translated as CASSRGYTGELFF.

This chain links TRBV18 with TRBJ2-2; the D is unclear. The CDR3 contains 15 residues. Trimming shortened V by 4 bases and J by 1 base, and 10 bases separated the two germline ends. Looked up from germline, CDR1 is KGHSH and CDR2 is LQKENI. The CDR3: CASSLGRQNTGELFF. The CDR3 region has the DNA TGTGCCAGCTCACTTGGACGGCAGAACACCGGGGAGCTGTTTTTT.